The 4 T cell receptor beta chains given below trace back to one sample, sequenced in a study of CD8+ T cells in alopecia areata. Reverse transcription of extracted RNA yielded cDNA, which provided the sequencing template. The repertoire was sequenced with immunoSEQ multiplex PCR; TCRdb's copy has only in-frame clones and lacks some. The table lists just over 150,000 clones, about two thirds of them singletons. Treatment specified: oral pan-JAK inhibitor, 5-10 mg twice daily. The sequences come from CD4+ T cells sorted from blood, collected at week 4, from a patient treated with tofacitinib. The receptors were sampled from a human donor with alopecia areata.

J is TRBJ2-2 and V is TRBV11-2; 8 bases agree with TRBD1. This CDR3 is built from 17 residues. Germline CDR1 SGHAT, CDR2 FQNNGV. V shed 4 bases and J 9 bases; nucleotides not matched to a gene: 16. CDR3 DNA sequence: TGTGCCAGCAGCTCAGACCTCCGGACAGGGAGGAGTAGGGAGCTGTTTTTT. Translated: CASSSDLRTGRSRELFF.

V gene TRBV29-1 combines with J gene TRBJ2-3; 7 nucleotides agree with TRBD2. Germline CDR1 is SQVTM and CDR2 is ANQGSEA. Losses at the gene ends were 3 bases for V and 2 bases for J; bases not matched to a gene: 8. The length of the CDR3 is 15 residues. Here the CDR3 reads CSVDSAGVNTDTQYF. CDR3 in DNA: TGCAGCGTTGACTCTGCGGGGGTAAACACAGATACGCAGTATTTT.

DNA for the CDR3: TGTGCTAGTGGTCTGGGGACAGACTATGGCTACACCTTC. Its protein is CASGLGTDYGYTF. The V call is TRBV12-5, the J call TRBJ1-2; 7 bases match TRBD1. This CDR3 contains 13 residues. Per germline, CDR1 LGHNT and CDR2 FRNRAP. The V segment lost 5 bases and the J segment 3 bases; nucleotides outside the gene matches: 3. The complete variable domain, with remaining parts taken from reference TRBV12-5 and TRBJ1-2, reads DARVTQTPRHKVTEMGQEVTMRCQPILGHNTVFWYRQTMMQGLELLAYFRNRAPLDDSGMPKDRFSAEMPDATLATLKIQPSEPRDSAVYFCASGLGTDYGYTFGSGTRLTVV.

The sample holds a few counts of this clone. CDR3 loop: CASGSYRGAFANTGELFF. The CDR3 nucleotides are TGTGCCAGCGGGTCTTACAGGGGCGCCTTCGCGAACACCGGGGAGCTGTTTTTT. This chain connects TRBV9 to TRBJ2-2, with 7 bases aligning to TRBD1. V lost 7 bases to trimming and J lost 0 bases; unmatched junction nucleotides: 15. Germline loops: CDR1 SGDLS, CDR2 YYNGEE. The CDR3 is made up of 18 amino acids.